The 16 T cell receptor beta chains below were found in one sample sequenced in a study of CD8+CD57+ T cells in acquired aplastic anemia. The TCR beta profiling, which covered VDJ combination and CDR3 sequence, was carried out using genomic DNA as the template. TCRdb passed the reads through MiXCR, listing each CDR3 protein once. The sample lists around 430,000 distinct CDR3 sequences; less than 35% were seen once. It was patients with CD8+CD57+ cell expansion by flow cytometry who were chosen for sequencing. Material for sequencing was sorted CD4+, CD8+, or CD8+CD57+ T cells (not recorded which) from PBMCs. The origin of the receptors is a human donor with aplastic anemia.

Ten or more counts support this clonotype. The CDR3 loop reads CASSPLISSPLHF. The CDR3 nucleotides are TGTGCCAGCAGCCCCCTCATTAGTTCACCCCTCCACTTT. V and J are TRBV7-2 and TRBJ1-6; D is uncertain. V gave up 5 bases and J gave up 9 bases, with 11 bases separating them. Looked up from germline, CDR1 is SGHTA and CDR2 is FQGNSA. The length of the CDR3 is 13 residues.

The chain uses TRBV10-2 and TRBJ2-3, with D possibly being TRBD2 (5 bases). CDR3 length equals 11 residues. Germline values: CDR1 WSHSY, CDR2 SAAADI. With 2 bases removed from V and 8 bases from J, the gap between germline ends came to 5 bases. The CDR3, as DNA: TGCGCCAGCAGTGAGGGGAGTACGCAGTATTTT. It yields the protein CASSEGSTQYF.

This clonotype was recorded many times. The V call is TRBV5-1, the J call TRBJ2-7; D remains unclear. The CDR3 spans 13 residues. The ends were cut back, 1 base at V and 4 bases at J, with 9 bases in the middle. Germline values: CDR1 SGHRS, CDR2 YFSETQ. Written as DNA, the CDR3 is TGCGCCAGCAGCTTGTTGCCAGAGTACGAGCAGTACTTC. The encoded protein is CASSLLPEYEQYF.

Note on this clonotype: A much larger clone lies a single base off, so this may be a read error. CDR3 DNA sequence: TGTGCCAGCAGTGTTCAGGGTCTGACGCAGTATTTT. Translation gives CASSVQGLTQYF. The V gene is TRBV2, the J gene TRBJ2-3; possibly TRBD1 for D (5 bases). Trimming pared 4 bases from V and 9 bases from J, leaving 11 bases between. CDR3 length: 12 amino acids. In germline, CDR1 is SNHLY, CDR2 FYNNEI.

As for this clonotype: A single base separates this from a much larger clone, so it may be a read error. The chain joins TRBV10-2 to TRBJ1-5; D is unclear. The CDR3 contains 13 residues. V lost 8 bases and J lost 13, with 21 bases in between. Germline V gives CDR1 WSHSY, CDR2 SAAADI. CDR3 sequence (DNA): TGCGCCAGCGGCCCAGGATTCACAGATACGCAGCATTTT. Translating it yields CASGPGFTDTQHF.

In its sample, this clonotype was seen many times. J is TRBJ2-6 and V is TRBV2; D remains ambiguous. From germline, CDR1 is SNHLY and CDR2 FYNNEI. V lost 3 bases and J lost 2, with 11 bases in between. The CDR3 is 16 amino acids. The CDR3 region has the DNA TGTGCCAGCAGTGATAGTAGGAACGCTGGGGCCAACGTCCTGACTTTC. Its translation is CASSDSRNAGANVLTF.

The chain recombines TRBV2 with TRBJ1-2; 9 bases agree with TRBD1. Germline CDR1 reads SNHLY; CDR2 reads FYNNEI. The CDR3 has 14 amino acids. V gave up 5 bases and J gave up 8 bases; unmatched junction bases: 9. CDR3 region: CASSFTGGKQGYTF. As DNA, the CDR3 is TGTGCCAGCAGTTTCACAGGGGGCAAGCAAGGCTACACCTTC.

This clonotype has ten or more counts. The J gene is TRBJ2-7, the V gene TRBV9; TRBD2 is a possible D gene (6 bases). Germline V CDR1 and CDR2: SGDLS, YYNGEE. This CDR3 is built from 12 residues. V was cut by 10 bases and J by 2 bases, with 13 bases left in between. CDR3 nucleotides: TGTGCCTTGTCGGGAGAACCCTACGAGCAGTACTTC. Translation: CALSGEPYEQYF.

This clonotype has ten or more counts. This rearrangement joins TRBV2 to TRBJ2-3; D tentatively fits TRBD1 or TRBD2 (5 bases each). Per germline, CDR1 SNHLY and CDR2 FYNNEI. V was trimmed by 9 bases and J by 1 base, leaving 11 bases between them. The CDR3 consists of 13 residues. Here the CDR3 reads CARIRDGTDTQYF. CDR3 nucleotide sequence: TGTGCCAGGATCCGGGACGGCACAGATACGCAGTATTTT.

Points on this clonotype: A read error may be the cause here, since a much bigger clone is one base away. J is TRBJ2-7 and V is TRBV13, with D unresolved. Trimming took off 4 bases at V and 3 bases at J, with 16 bases between the two ends. The CDR3 spans 15 residues. Germline CDR1 PRHDT, CDR2 FYEKMQ (reference sequence). CDR3 in DNA: TGTGCCAGCAGCTACCTCGCGACCCAATTCTACGAGCAGTACTTC. Translated: CASSYLATQFYEQYF.

This clonotype was seen ten or more times. The rearrangement links TRBV19 to TRBJ1-5; D ambiguous. This CDR3 has 15 amino acids. V dropped 3 bases and J dropped 6 bases, with 15 bases sitting between them. Germline CDR1 is LNHDA and CDR2 is SQIVND (reference sequence). The CDR3 nucleotides are TGTGCCAGTAGTATTGGCGGGATGCGGCCTCAGCCCCAGCATTTT. As protein: CASSIGGMRPQPQHF.

This clonotype was seen ten or more times. The CDR3 bases are TGTGCCAGCAGCGAGAGGACAGGTCCAAACTATGGCTACACCTTC. It codes for CASSERTGPNYGYTF. The chain employs TRBV6-1 and TRBJ1-2; TRBD1 matches 7 bases. Germline CDR1 MNHNS, CDR2 SASEGT. The CDR3 contains 15 residues. Trimming took 6 bases from V and 2 from J; bases not matched to a gene: 9.

The V call is TRBV5-4, the J call TRBJ1-4; TRBD1 agrees at 7 bases. The CDR3 consists of 15 residues. CDR1 SGHNT and CDR2 YYREEE come from the germline V gene (reference sequence). The J segment lost 7 bases and the V segment lost 0 bases, leaving 6 bases of the junction unmatched. The CDR3 loop is CASSLGAGGSEKLFF. In nucleotides, the CDR3 is TGTGCCAGCAGCTTGGGGGCAGGGGGGAGTGAAAAACTGTTTTTT.

This chain connects TRBV6-2 or TRBV6-3 to TRBJ1-1; 7 bases agree with TRBD1. Germline V gene data show CDR1 as MNHEY and CDR2 as SVGEGT. This CDR3 is 16 amino acids long. Trimming removed 5 bases from V and 2 bases from J; junction bases left unmatched: 11. The CDR3 region has the DNA TGTGCCAGCAGTCCCCTCCTGACAGGGCCCAACACTGAAGCTTTCTTT. It yields the protein CASSPLLTGPNTEAFF.

The chain carries TRBV11-2 and TRBJ1-5; TRBD1 agrees at 9 bases. J was trimmed by 6 bases and V by 2 bases; bases with no gene match: 11. Germline V gene data show CDR1 as SGHAT and CDR2 as FQNNGV. There are 17 residues in the CDR3. CDR3 sequence (DNA): TGTGCCAGCAGCTTATTCTCAACAGGGGGCCGGGGTCAGCCCCAGCATTTT. This sequence encodes CASSLFSTGGRGQPQHF.

This clonotype was counted between two and nine times. The chain links TRBV12-5 to TRBJ2-1; D is uncertain. This CDR3 spans 15 amino acids. The germline CDR1 and CDR2 sequences are LGHNT and FRNRAP. Trimming shortened V by 7 bases and J by 1 base, and 14 bases separated the two germline ends. CDR3 in amino acids: CASAKETTSYNEQFF. DNA of the CDR3: TGTGCTAGTGCGAAGGAAACCACGTCCTACAATGAGCAGTTCTTC.